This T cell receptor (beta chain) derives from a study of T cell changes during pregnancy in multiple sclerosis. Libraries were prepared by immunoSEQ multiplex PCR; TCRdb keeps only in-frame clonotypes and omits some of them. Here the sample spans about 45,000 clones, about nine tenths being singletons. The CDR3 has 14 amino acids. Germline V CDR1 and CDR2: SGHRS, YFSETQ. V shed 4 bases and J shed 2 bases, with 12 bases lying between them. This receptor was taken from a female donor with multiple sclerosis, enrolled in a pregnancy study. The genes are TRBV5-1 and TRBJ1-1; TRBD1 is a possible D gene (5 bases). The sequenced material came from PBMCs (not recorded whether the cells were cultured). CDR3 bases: TGCGCCAGCAGCCTAGACAGACCCAACACTGAAGCTTTCTTT. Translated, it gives CASSLDRPNTEAFF.